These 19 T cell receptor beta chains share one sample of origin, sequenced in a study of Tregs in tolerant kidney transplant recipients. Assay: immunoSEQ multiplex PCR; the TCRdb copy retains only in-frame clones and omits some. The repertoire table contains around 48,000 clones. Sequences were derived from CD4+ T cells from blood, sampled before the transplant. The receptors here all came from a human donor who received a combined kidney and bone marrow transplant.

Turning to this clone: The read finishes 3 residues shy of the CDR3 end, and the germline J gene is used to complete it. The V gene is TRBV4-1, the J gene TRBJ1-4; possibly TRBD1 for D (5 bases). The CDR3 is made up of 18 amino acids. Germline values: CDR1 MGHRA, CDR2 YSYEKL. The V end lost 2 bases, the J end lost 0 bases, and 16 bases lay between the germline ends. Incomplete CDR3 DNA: TGCGCCAGCAGCCAAAGCAAGGGGCTACCTGCAACTAATGAAAAA. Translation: CASSQSKGLPATNEK. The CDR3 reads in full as CASSQSKGLPATNEKLFF.

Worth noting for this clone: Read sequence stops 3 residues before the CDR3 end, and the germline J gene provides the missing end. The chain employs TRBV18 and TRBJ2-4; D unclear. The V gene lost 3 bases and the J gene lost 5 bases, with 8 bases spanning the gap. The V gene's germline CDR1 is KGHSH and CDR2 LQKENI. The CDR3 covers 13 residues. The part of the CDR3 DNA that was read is TGTGCCAGCTCACCTTTTCGGGAAAACATT. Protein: CASSPFRENI. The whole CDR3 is CASSPFRENIQYF.

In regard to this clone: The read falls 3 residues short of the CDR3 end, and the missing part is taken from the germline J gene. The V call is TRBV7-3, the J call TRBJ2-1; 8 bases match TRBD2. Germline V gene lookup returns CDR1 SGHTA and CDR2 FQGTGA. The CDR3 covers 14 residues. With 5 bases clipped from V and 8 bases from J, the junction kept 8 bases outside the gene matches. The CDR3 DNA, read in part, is TGTGCCAGCAGCAGAAGCGGGAGTTCGGATGAG. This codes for CASSRSGSSDE. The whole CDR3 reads CASSRSGSSDEQFF. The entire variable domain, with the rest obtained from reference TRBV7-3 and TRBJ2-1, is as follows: GAGVSQTPSNKVTEKGKYVELRCDPISGHTALYWYRQSLGQGPEFLIYFQGTGAADDSGLPNDRFFAVRPEGSVSTLKIQRTERGDSAVYLCASSRSGSSDEQFFGPGTRLTVL.

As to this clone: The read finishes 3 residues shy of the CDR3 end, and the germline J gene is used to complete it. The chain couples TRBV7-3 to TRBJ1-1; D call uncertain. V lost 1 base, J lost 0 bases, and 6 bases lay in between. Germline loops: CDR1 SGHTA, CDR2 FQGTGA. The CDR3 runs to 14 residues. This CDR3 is CASSLNSMNTEAFF. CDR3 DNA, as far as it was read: TGTGCCAGCAGCTTAAATTCCATGAACACTGAA. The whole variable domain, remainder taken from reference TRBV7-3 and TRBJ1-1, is GAGVSQTPSNKVTEKGKYVELRCDPISGHTALYWYRQSLGQGPEFLIYFQGTGAADDSGLPNDRFFAVRPEGSVSTLKIQRTERGDSAVYLCASSLNSMNTEAFFGQGTRLTVV.

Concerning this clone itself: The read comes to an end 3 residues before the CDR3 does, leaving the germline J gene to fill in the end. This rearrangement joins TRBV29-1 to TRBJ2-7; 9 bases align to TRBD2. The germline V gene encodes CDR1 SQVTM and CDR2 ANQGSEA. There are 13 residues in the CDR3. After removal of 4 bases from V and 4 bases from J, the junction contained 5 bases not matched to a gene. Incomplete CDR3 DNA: TGCAGCGTTGGGCGGGAGGGCCATTACGAG. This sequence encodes CSVGREGHYE. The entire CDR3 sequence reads CSVGREGHYEQYF.

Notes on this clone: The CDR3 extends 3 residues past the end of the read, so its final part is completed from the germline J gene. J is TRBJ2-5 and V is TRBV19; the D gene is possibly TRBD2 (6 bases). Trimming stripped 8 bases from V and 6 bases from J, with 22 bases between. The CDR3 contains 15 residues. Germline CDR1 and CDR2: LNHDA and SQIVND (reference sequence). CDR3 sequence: CASRPSPGGIKTQYF. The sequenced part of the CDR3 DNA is TGTGCCAGTCGACCCTCGCCCGGGGGTATAAAGACC.

The CDR3 sequence is CSVASAGGQPQHF. The covered CDR3 bases are TGCAGCGTTGCATCGGCAGGGGGTCAGCCC. This rearrangement joins TRBV29-1 to TRBJ1-5, with TRBD1 matching 7 bases. The CDR3 end lies 3 residues beyond the end of the read and is filled in from the germline J gene. CDR1 is SQVTM and CDR2 is ANQGSEA in the germline V gene. The trim removed 4 bases at V and 6 bases at J, leaving 6 bases unmatched. The CDR3 runs to 13 residues.

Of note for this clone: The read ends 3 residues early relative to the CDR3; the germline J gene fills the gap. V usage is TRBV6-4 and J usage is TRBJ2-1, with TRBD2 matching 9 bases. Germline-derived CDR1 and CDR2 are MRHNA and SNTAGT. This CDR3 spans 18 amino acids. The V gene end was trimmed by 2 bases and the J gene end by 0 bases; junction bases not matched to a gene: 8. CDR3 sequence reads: CASSDEEGLAGSYNEQFF. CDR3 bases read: TGTGCCAGCAGTGACGAAGAGGGACTAGCAGGCTCCTACAATGAG.

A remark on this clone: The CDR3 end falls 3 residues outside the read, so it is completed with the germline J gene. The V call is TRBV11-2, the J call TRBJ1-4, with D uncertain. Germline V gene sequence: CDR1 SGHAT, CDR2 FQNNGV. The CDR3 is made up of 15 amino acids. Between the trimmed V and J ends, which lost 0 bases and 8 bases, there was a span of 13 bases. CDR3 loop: CASSLDYAAGEKLFF. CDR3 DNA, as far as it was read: TGTGCCAGCAGCTTAGATTATGCCGCCGGGGAAAAA.

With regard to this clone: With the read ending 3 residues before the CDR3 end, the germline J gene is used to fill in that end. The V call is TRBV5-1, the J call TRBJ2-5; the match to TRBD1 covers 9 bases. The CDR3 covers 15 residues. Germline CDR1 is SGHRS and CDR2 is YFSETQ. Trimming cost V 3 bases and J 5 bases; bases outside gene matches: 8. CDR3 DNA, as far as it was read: TGCGCCAGCAGCTATGGACAGGGGCCTCGGGAGACC. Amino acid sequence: CASSYGQGPRET. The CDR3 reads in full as CASSYGQGPRETQYF.

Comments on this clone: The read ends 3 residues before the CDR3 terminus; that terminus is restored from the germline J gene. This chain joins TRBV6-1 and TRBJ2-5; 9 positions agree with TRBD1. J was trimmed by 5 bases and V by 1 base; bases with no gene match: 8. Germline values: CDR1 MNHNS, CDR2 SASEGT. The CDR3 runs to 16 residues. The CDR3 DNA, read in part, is TGTGCCAGCAGTGAAGGGCTGGGACAGGGTCAGGAGACC. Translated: CASSEGLGQGQET. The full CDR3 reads CASSEGLGQGQETQYF.

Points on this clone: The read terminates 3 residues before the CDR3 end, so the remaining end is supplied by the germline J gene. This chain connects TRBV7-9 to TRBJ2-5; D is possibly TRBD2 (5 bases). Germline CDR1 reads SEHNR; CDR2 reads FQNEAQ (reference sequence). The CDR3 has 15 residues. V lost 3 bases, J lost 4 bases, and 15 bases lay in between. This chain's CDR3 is CASSFTSMLGETQYF. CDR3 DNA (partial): TGTGCCAGCAGCTTCACTAGTATGTTGGGAGAGACC.

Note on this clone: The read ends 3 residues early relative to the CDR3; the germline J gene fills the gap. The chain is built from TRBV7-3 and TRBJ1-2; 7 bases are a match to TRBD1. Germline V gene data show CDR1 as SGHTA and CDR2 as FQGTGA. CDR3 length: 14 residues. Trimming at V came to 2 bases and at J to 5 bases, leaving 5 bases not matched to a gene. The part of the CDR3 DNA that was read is TGTGCCAGCAGCTTAGACAGGGCGGGGTATGGC. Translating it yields CASSLDRAGYG. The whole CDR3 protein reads CASSLDRAGYGYTF.

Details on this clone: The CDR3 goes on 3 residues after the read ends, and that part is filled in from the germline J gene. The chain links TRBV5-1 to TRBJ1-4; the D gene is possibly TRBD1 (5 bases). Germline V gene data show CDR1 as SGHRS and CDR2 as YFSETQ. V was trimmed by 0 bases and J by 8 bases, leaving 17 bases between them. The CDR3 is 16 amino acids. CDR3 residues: CASSLGFSGVEEKLFF. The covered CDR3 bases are TGCGCCAGCAGCTTGGGGTTTTCGGGGGTAGAAGAAAAA.

The covered CDR3 bases are TGTGCCAGCAGCTTTGGGCAGGGCGCTGAA. This gives the protein CASSFGQGAE. The full CDR3 protein is CASSFGQGAEAFF. V gene TRBV7-3 combines with J gene TRBJ1-1; perhaps TRBD1 as D (5 bases). Read coverage stops 3 residues before the CDR3 terminus; the germline J gene supplies the remainder. Trimming removed 3 bases from V and 6 bases from J, with 11 bases in between. Germline V gene sequence: CDR1 SGHTA, CDR2 FQGTGA. The CDR3 has 13 residues.

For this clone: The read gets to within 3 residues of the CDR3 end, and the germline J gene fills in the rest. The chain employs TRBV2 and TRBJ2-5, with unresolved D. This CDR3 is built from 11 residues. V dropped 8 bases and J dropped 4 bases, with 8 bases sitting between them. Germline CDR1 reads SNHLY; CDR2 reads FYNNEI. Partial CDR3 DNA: TGTGCCAGCTCCAGGCTAGAGACC. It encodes CASSRLET. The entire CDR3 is CASSRLETQYF.

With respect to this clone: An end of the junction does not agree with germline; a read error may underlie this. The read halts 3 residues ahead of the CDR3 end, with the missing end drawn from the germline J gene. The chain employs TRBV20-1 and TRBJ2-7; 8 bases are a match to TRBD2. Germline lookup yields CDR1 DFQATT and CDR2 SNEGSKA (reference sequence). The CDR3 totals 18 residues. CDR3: CSARDLGGRPSRSFEQYF. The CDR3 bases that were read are TGCAGTGCTAGAGATCTGGGCGGGAGGCCATCAAGATCCTTCGAG.

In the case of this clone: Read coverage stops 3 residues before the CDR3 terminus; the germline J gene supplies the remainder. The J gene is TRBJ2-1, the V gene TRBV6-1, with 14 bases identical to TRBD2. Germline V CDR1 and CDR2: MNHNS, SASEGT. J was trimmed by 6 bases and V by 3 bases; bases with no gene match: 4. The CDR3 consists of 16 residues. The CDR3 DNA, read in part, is TGTGCCAGCAGTGATGCCGGGACTAGCGGGAGCAATGAG. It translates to CASSDAGTSGSNE. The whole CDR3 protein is CASSDAGTSGSNEQFF.

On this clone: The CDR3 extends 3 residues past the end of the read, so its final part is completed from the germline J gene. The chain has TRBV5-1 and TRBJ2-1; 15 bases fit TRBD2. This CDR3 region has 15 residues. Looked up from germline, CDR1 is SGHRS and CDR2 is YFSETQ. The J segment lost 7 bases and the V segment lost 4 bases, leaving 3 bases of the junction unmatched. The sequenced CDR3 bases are TGCGCCAGCAGCCCCGGACTAGCGGGAGGGAATGAG. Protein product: CASSPGLAGGNE. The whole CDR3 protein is CASSPGLAGGNEQFF.